One sample yielded the 23 T cell receptor beta chains listed below, sequenced in a study of metastatic and nonmetastatic thyroid tumors. Using MiXCR, TCRdb re-called clones from the PCR reads. Seen here are about 22,000 clones, around 18% observed once, and the top ten hold approximately 2.9%. Among the patients, none had received any treatment before thyroid surgery. The sample was adjacent normal tissue. The receptors were gathered from a male donor with papillary thyroid cancer or a benign thyroid nodule (not recorded which). Some clones in this sample may be carry-over from other donors' samples.

This clone was found many times. This rearrangement joins TRBV20-1 to TRBJ1-5; no reliable D call. The CDR3 spans 10 residues. V lost 6 bases to trimming and J lost 7 bases, with 7 bases between them. Germline V gives CDR1 DFQATT, CDR2 SNEGSKA (reference sequence). The CDR3 sequence: CSAGRQPQHF. CDR3 bases: TGCAGTGCCGGGCGGCAGCCCCAGCATTTT.

The rearrangement joins TRBV6-1 to TRBJ2-3; D gene ambiguous. The CDR3 is 12 residues long. CDR1 and CDR2 (germline): MNHNS, SASEGT. Trimming cost V 1 base and J 14 bases, with 13 bases left between them. CDR3 protein: CASSEECNIRYF. The DNA of the CDR3 is TGTGCCAGCAGTGAAGAGTGCAACATTCGGTATTTT.

J is TRBJ1-3 and V is TRBV10-3; D not resolved. Germline CDR1 and CDR2: ENHRY and SYGVKD. Trimming took 8 bases from V and 3 from J, leaving 17 bases between them. The CDR3 is made up of 15 amino acids. CDR3 nucleotides: TGTGCCATCGGGGAGTGGGGTTCTCTTGGAAACACCATATATTTT. As protein: CAIGEWGSLGNTIYF.

This clone is classed as medium-sized (0.01 to 0.1%). This sequence joins TRBV20-1 and TRBJ1-5; TRBD1 is a possible D gene (6 bases). Trimming pared 0 bases from V and 4 bases from J, leaving 13 bases between. The CDR3 is 15 residues long. Germline assignment: CDR1 DFQATT and CDR2 SNEGSKA (reference sequence). DNA of the CDR3: TGCAGTGCTAGAGATTGGCCAGGGGAAAATCAGCCCCAGCATTTT. Amino acid sequence: CSARDWPGENQPQHF.

This clone showed up many times. V gene TRBV4-3 combines with J gene TRBJ2-1; D might be TRBD1 (9 bases). This CDR3 is 17 amino acids long. From germline, CDR1 is LGHNA and CDR2 YSLEER. V lost 1 base to trimming and J lost 6 bases, with 19 bases between them. The CDR3 region has the DNA TGCGCCAGCAGCCAAGGTAGCGGGACAGGGTTTTTCAATGAGCAGTTCTTC. Protein product: CASSQGSGTGFFNEQFF.

This clone was observed many times. At the DNA level, this CDR3 is encoded by other sequences in the same sample as well. The CDR3 bases are TGCGCCAGCAGCCATCCGGGACAGGGGACCTACGAGCAGTACTTC. This translates into CASSHPGQGTYEQYF. This chain uses TRBV4-1 with TRBJ2-7; 10 positions agree with TRBD1. The CDR3 spans 15 residues. CDR1 MGHRA and CDR2 YSYEKL come from the germline V gene. Trimming removed 3 bases from V and 2 bases from J; junction bases left unmatched: 4.

Comment on this clone: This may arise from a read error, as a much more abundant clone is one base away. The rearrangement links TRBV20-1 to TRBJ2-3; weak D call: TRBD2 (6 bases). The CDR3 contains 14 residues. In germline, CDR1 is DFQATT, CDR2 SNEGSKA (reference sequence). Trimming stripped 5 bases from V and 7 bases from J, with 19 bases between. In nucleotides, the CDR3 is TGCAGTGCTCCCAGCGGGTGGCGAGATTATACGCAGTATTTT. Translating it yields CSAPSGWRDYTQYF.

The chain couples TRBV7-9 to TRBJ2-7; no clear D. The germline gives CDR1 SEHNR, CDR2 FQNEAQ (reference sequence). Trimming removed 1 base from V and 6 bases from J, with 10 bases in between. This CDR3 has 13 amino acids. This chain's CDR3 is CASSLEVGAEQYF. Here the CDR3 DNA reads TGTGCCAGCAGCTTAGAAGTTGGTGCCGAGCAGTACTTC.

This clone is medium-sized within its sample. The gene calls are TRBV20-1 and TRBJ2-1, with TRBD2 identical over 12 bases. CDR3 length equals 14 residues. CDR1 DFQATT and CDR2 SNEGSKA come from the germline V gene (reference sequence). V trimming: 6 bases; J trimming: 7 bases; junction bases outside the gene matches: 7. CDR3 DNA sequence: TGCAGTGCCCATACTAGCGGGAGGAGGAATGAGCAGTTCTTC. This sequence encodes CSAHTSGRRNEQFF.

This clone was counted ten times or more. J is TRBJ1-1 and V is TRBV7-9, with D unresolved. Germline CDR1 and CDR2: SEHNR and FQNEAQ (reference sequence). The V end lost 8 bases, the J end lost 7 bases, and 17 bases lay between the germline ends. CDR3 size: 13 residues. The CDR3 is CASSPVSDLEAFF. CDR3 DNA: TGTGCCAGCTCACCCGTCTCAGATCTTGAAGCTTTCTTT.

In this sample, this clone turned up a few times. This may be a read error, as it is one base from a much larger clone. V usage is TRBV4-1 and J usage is TRBJ2-3; D call uncertain. This CDR3 has 14 residues. Germline CDR1 reads MGHRA; CDR2 reads YSYEKL. The CDR3, as DNA: TGCACCAGCAGCCAAGTTGGCGTTCAGGATACGCAGTATTTT. Residues: CTSSQVGVQDTQYF.

The chain is built from TRBV13 and TRBJ1-2; TRBD1 agrees at 9 bases. Germline V lookup: CDR1 PRHDT, CDR2 FYEKMQ (reference sequence). The CDR3 runs 14 residues. Unmatched junction bases numbered 10, after V lost 5 bases and J lost 9 bases. The CDR3 here is CASSHRDREDCYTF. CDR3 in DNA: TGTGCCAGCAGCCACCGGGACAGGGAGGATTGCTACACCTTC.

This clone was observed at least ten times. The rearrangement joins TRBV4-2 to TRBJ2-3; TRBD2 might be the D (6 bases). V shed 0 bases and J shed 9 bases, with 19 bases lying between them. The CDR3 is 16 residues long. Germline lookup yields CDR1 LGHNA and CDR2 YNFKEQ. The chain's CDR3 is CASSQEEGYGVVTQYF. The DNA for the CDR3 is TGTGCCAGCAGCCAAGAGGAGGGCTATGGAGTAGTGACGCAGTATTTT.

The V call is TRBV10-3, the J call TRBJ2-7, with a weak D call TRBD1 (5 bases). CDR1 is ENHRY, CDR2 SYGVKD, per germline. The CDR3 runs to 14 residues. The V and J ends lost 10 bases and 5 bases respectively, with 21 bases between them. CDR3: CASLFTETVNEQYF. The CDR3 nucleotides read TGTGCCAGCCTTTTTACCGAGACAGTTAACGAGCAGTACTTC.

This clone ranks as large (0.1 to 1%). V usage is TRBV6-5 and J usage is TRBJ1-1; D call uncertain. Trimming shortened V by 2 bases and J by 5 bases, and 9 bases separated the two germline ends. The CDR3 has 13 residues. Germline V gives CDR1 MNHEY, CDR2 SVGAGI. The CDR3 nucleotides are TGTGCCAGCAGTTACGCCATAGAGACTGAAGCTTTCTTT. This gives the protein CASSYAIETEAFF.

In its sample, this clone was seen many times. This chain uses TRBV5-1 with TRBJ1-1; 8 bases match TRBD1. V shed 6 bases, J shed 1 base, and the junction held 8 bases outside the gene matches. This CDR3 region has 15 residues. From germline, CDR1 is SGHRS and CDR2 YFSETQ. The CDR3, as DNA: TGCGCCAGCAACAGAAGACAGGGGCCGAACACTGAAGCTTTCTTT. Translated, it gives CASNRRQGPNTEAFF.

This clone was recorded many times. V is TRBV4-2 and J is TRBJ1-6; D perhaps matches TRBD1 (5 bases). The V end was cut by 0 bases, the J end by 6 bases, with 21 bases between. The germline V gene encodes CDR1 LGHNA and CDR2 YNFKEQ. There are 19 residues in the CDR3. The DNA of the CDR3 is TGTGCCAGCAGCCAAGAAGGGTCCAGGGCAGGCGGTCTTAATTCACCCCTCCACTTT. Protein product: CASSQEGSRAGGLNSPLHF.

This clone has at least ten counts. The chain combines TRBV27 with TRBJ1-1; no clear D. There are 14 residues in the CDR3. V was shortened by 2 bases and J by 2 bases, with 9 bases between the two germline ends. CDR1 and CDR2 (germline): MNHEY, SMNVEV (reference sequence). The CDR3: CASSLTDSNTEAFF. For the CDR3, the DNA is TGTGCCAGCAGTTTAACGGACTCCAACACTGAAGCTTTCTTT.

This clone was counted ten times or more. The genes are TRBV6-4 and TRBJ1-5; D is possibly TRBD1 (6 bases). This CDR3 region has 16 residues. The germline CDR1 and CDR2 sequences are MRHNA and SNTAGT. Deletions cut 1 base from V and 5 bases from J, with 15 bases between. DNA for the CDR3: TGTGCCAGCAGTGACTTGAAGACAGGATATTATCAGCCCCAGCATTTT. As protein: CASSDLKTGYYQPQHF.

Comment on this clone: Germline and junction disagree at one end, which may indicate a read error. The chain employs TRBV7-3 and TRBJ2-3, with 9 bases matching TRBD2. Per the germline V gene, CDR1 is SGHTA and CDR2 is FQGTGA. This CDR3 has 19 amino acids. The CDR3 bases are TGTGCAAGCAGCTTAAGGCGGTCAGGGATAGCGGGAGCCACAGATACGCAGTATTTT. It yields the protein CASSLRRSGIAGATDTQYF.

This clone is judged medium-sized (0.01 to 0.1%). Written as DNA, the CDR3 is TGTGCCAGCAGTGCACAGAGAACCGCTAGCAATCAGCCCCAGCATTTT. Encoded protein: CASSAQRTASNQPQHF. This sequence joins TRBV6-1 and TRBJ1-5; D not certain. The CDR3 runs to 16 residues. Germline V CDR1 and CDR2: MNHNS, SASEGT. V lost 4 bases, J lost 0 bases, and 13 bases lay in between.

This sequence joins TRBV11-2 and TRBJ2-2, with D possibly being TRBD1 or TRBD2 (5 bases each). This CDR3 region has 10 residues. Between the trimmed V and J ends, which lost 8 bases and 11 bases, there was a span of 9 bases. CDR1 SGHAT and CDR2 FQNNGV come from the germline V gene. The CDR3 DNA reads as TGTGCCAGCGGGGGTGGTGAGCTGTTTTTT. The encoded protein is CASGGGELFF.

The chain is built from TRBV28 and TRBJ2-7, with 12 bases fitting TRBD2. Germline V gene sequence: CDR1 MDHEN, CDR2 SYDVKM. CDR3 size: 20 residues. Trimming at V came to 4 bases and at J to 3 bases, leaving 19 bases not matched to a gene. CDR3 in amino acids: CASSSRDRVGTSGSLYEQYF. The DNA of the CDR3 is TGTGCCAGCAGTTCACGGGACAGGGTCGGGACTAGCGGGTCACTCTACGAGCAGTACTTC.